The 13 T cell receptor beta chains listed next were all sequenced from one sample in a study of cytomegalovirus exposure and HLA in healthy donors. The PCR employed 60 Vbeta primers together with 13 Jbeta primers. Some clones are missing from TCRdb's copy, which holds only in-frame ones; the method was immunoSEQ multiplex PCR. The data show roughly 99,000 clones, 75% to 85% seen once. Sequenced material: PBMCs. The receptors were sampled from a woman aged 40 to 49 in good health and CMV-seronegative.

The rearrangement links TRBV10-3 to TRBJ2-1, with D tentatively TRBD2 (7 bases). V lost 0 bases to trimming and J lost 5 bases, with 11 bases between them. The germline CDR1 and CDR2 sequences are ENHRY and SYGVKD. The CDR3 is 15 amino acids. This CDR3 reads CAISESGGPNNEQFF. CDR3 coding DNA: TGTGCCATCAGTGAGTCGGGGGGGCCTAACAATGAGCAGTTCTTC.

This rearrangement joins TRBV5-4 to TRBJ2-2; a possible D gene is TRBD2 (5 bases). Germline CDR1 and CDR2: SGHNT and YYREEE (reference sequence). The CDR3 has 16 amino acids. Deletions cut 2 bases from V and 6 bases from J, with 17 bases between. The CDR3 nucleotides are TGTGCCAGCAGCTTCGAGGGCCGAAAACACCCCGGGGAGCTGTTTTTT. Translated, it gives CASSFEGRKHPGELFF. The full variable domain, its missing parts supplied by reference TRBV5-4 and TRBJ2-2, is ETGVTQSPTHLIKTRGQQVTLRCSSQSGHNTVSWYQQALGQGPQFIFQYYREEENGRGNFPPRFSGLQFPNYSSELNVNALELDDSALYLCASSFEGRKHPGELFFGEGSRLTVL.

The V call is TRBV6-5, the J call TRBJ2-7; 9 nucleotides match TRBD1. The V and J ends lost 4 bases and 2 bases, in that order; junction bases with no gene match: 3. The CDR3 spans 14 residues. The V gene's germline CDR1 is MNHEY and CDR2 SVGAGI. The CDR3 DNA is TGTGCCAGCAGTTGGGACAGGGTGACCTACGAGCAGTACTTC. This gives the protein CASSWDRVTYEQYF.

The V gene is TRBV9, the J gene TRBJ2-3, with 11 bases matching TRBD2. CDR3 length: 17 residues. The ends lost 0 bases at V and 3 bases at J; junction bases unmatched: 6. Per the germline V gene, CDR1 is SGDLS and CDR2 is YYNGEE. The chain's CDR3 is CASSVGIAGGLTDTQYF. The CDR3 DNA reads TGTGCCAGCAGCGTAGGGATAGCGGGGGGGCTTACAGATACGCAGTATTTT.

In its sample, this clone was seen once. V is TRBV11-3 and J is TRBJ2-6, with 8 positions matching TRBD1. The CDR3 is made up of 17 amino acids. Germline V gives CDR1 SGHNT, CDR2 YENEEA. The junction had 6 bases not matched to a gene; V was cut back by 2 bases and J by 3 bases. Here the CDR3 DNA reads TGTGCCAGCAGCTTAACCAGGGGGCTTGGTGGGGCCAACGTCCTGACTTTC. The encoded protein is CASSLTRGLGGANVLTF.

This CDR3 reads CASSFRQVYEQYF. CDR3 bases: TGTGCCAGCAGCTTCCGACAGGTCTACGAGCAGTACTTC. The chain couples TRBV5-6 to TRBJ2-7, with D perhaps TRBD1 (6 bases). Trimming pared 2 bases from V and 3 bases from J, leaving 9 bases between. The length of the CDR3 is 13 residues. Germline CDR1 and CDR2: SGHDT and YYEEEE. The entire variable domain, with the rest obtained from reference TRBV5-6 and TRBJ2-7, is as follows: DAGVTQSPTHLIKTRGQQVTLRCSPKSGHDTVSWYQQALGQGPQFIFQYYEEEERQRGNFPDRFSGHQFPNYSSELNVNALLLGDSALYLCASSFRQVYEQYFGPGTRLTVT.

The V call is TRBV30, the J call TRBJ2-2; possibly TRBD2 for D (5 bases). V gave up 3 bases and J gave up 4 bases, with 12 bases separating them. CDR3 size: 14 residues. Germline-derived CDR1 and CDR2 are GTSNPN and SVGIG (reference sequence). CDR3 DNA: TGTGCCTGGAGAGGGCAACTAGGCACCGGGGAGCTGTTTTTT. Protein product: CAWRGQLGTGELFF. Combining the CDR3 with reference TRBV30 and TRBJ2-2 gives the whole variable domain SQTIHQWPATLVQPVGSPLSLECTVEGTSNPNLYWYRQAAGRGLQLLFYSVGIGQISSEVPQNLSASRPQDRQFILSSKKLLLSDSGFYLCAWRGQLGTGELFFGEGSRLTVL.

The chain combines TRBV2 with TRBJ1-1; the match to TRBD1 covers 8 bases. V trimming: 0 bases; J trimming: 6 bases; junction bases outside the gene matches: 9. CDR1 and CDR2 (germline): SNHLY, FYNNEI. This CDR3 has 16 residues. DNA of the CDR3: TGTGCCAGCAGTGAAGCGTTGGCAGGGGGCTATCCTGAAGCTTTCTTT. It codes for CASSEALAGGYPEAFF.

This clone showed up just once. The chain recombines TRBV6-6 with TRBJ2-7; 8 bases are shared with TRBD2. CDR3 length: 14 amino acids. Germline V gives CDR1 MNHNY, CDR2 SVGAGI (reference sequence). Losses at the gene ends were 2 bases for V and 3 bases for J; bases not matched to a gene: 3. This chain's CDR3 is CASSYAGGVYEQYF. For the CDR3, the DNA is TGTGCCAGCAGTTACGCGGGGGGCGTCTACGAGCAGTACTTC.

CDR3 sequence reads: CAWSSRERDTQYF. The DNA of the CDR3 is TGTGCCTGGAGTTCCCGAGAGAGGGATACGCAGTATTTT. The chain combines TRBV30 with TRBJ2-3; no clear D. CDR3 length equals 13 residues. V lost 2 bases and J 6 bases, leaving 12 bases between the germline ends. CDR1 GTSNPN and CDR2 SVGIG come from the germline V gene (reference sequence).

The gene calls are TRBV5-1 and TRBJ1-2; D is unresolved. This CDR3 spans 11 amino acids. Between the trimmed V and J ends, which lost 3 bases and 6 bases, there was a span of 6 bases. Germline V gene sequence: CDR1 SGHRS, CDR2 YFSETQ. The CDR3, as DNA: TGCGCCAGCAGCTCTCAGGATGGCTACACCTTC. Translating gives CASSSQDGYTF.

The V gene is TRBV30, the J gene TRBJ2-3; TRBD2 aligns across 8 bases. Germline V gene lookup returns CDR1 GTSNPN and CDR2 SVGIG (reference sequence). V was pared by 3 bases and J by 2 bases, with 10 bases of the junction left unmatched. The CDR3 runs 16 residues. CDR3 DNA: TGTGCCTGGAGCCCCCCAGGAGCGGGGGACACAGATACGCAGTATTTT. Amino acid sequence: CAWSPPGAGDTDTQYF.

The CDR3 spells CASVGQTNTGELFF. In DNA, the CDR3 is TGTGCCAGCGTGGGACAGACGAACACCGGGGAGCTGTTTTTT. This rearrangement joins TRBV7-9 to TRBJ2-2; 7 bases match TRBD1. The CDR3 runs 14 residues. V gave up 8 bases and J gave up 0 bases; unmatched junction bases: 3. Germline CDR1 reads SEHNR; CDR2 reads FQNEAQ (reference sequence).